This T cell receptor beta chain emerged from a study of blood T cell repertoires in COVID-19. In the original workflow: Counts of nucleated cells, estimated from reference gene primer amplification, were obtained. Clones were read by immunoSEQ multiplex PCR, and TCRdb kept only the in-frame ones, dropping some. V and J calls and clone size follow that table, whereas D and trimming were derived from the DNA. The sample lists 150,000 or so clones, around nine tenths occurring once. V was cut by 6 bases and J by 0 bases, with 18 bases left in between. CDR3 length equals 16 residues. Germline V gives CDR1 SGDLS, CDR2 YYNGEE.

The receptor was derived from a woman aged 70-85 years with COVID-19, enrolled during active disease. The chain employs TRBV9 and TRBJ1-1; no clear D. The specimen sequenced was peripheral blood. CDR3 sequence: CASNRSPSGLNTEAFF. CDR3 sequence (DNA): TGTGCCAGCAACCGTTCCCCGTCAGGTCTGAACACTGAAGCTTTCTTT.